The present entry profiles one T cell receptor beta chain with its context. V lost 2 bases and J 2 bases, leaving 18 bases between the germline ends. The CDR3 has 16 residues. The germline CDR1 and CDR2 sequences are GTSNPN and SVGIG (reference sequence). This sample is part of a study of blood T cell repertoires in COVID-19. Study summary: Nucleic acid was either cDNA or gDNA, and it came from T cells, B-cell-depleted T cells, or PBMCs.

Here immunoSEQ multiplex PCR was the method, and the copy in TCRdb shows in-frame clones only, minus some. The sample lists around 120,000 clones, approximately 82% occurring once. This chain uses TRBV30 with TRBJ1-2, with D unresolved. Sequenced material: peripheral blood. This sequence originates from a man aged 65 to 79 with active or convalescent COVID-19. The CDR3 loop reads CAWSYYPWGANYGYTF. The CDR3 DNA reads as TGTGCCTGGAGTTACTACCCCTGGGGAGCAAACTATGGCTACACCTTC.